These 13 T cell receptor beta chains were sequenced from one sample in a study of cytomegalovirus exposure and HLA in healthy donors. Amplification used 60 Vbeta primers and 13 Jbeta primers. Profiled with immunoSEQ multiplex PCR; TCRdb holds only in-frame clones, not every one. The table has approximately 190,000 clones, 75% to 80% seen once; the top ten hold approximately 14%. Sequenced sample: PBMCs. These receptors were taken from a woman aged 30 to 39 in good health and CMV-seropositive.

The CDR3 sequence: CARRDTSPQETQYF. Written as DNA, the CDR3 is TGTGCCAGACGGGACACCTCACCTCAAGAGACCCAGTACTTC. The chain combines TRBV6-1 with TRBJ2-5; TRBD1 is a possible D gene (6 bases). The V and J ends lost 9 bases and 2 bases respectively, with 16 bases between them. The CDR3 runs 14 residues. Germline V gene sequence: CDR1 MNHNS, CDR2 SASEGT.

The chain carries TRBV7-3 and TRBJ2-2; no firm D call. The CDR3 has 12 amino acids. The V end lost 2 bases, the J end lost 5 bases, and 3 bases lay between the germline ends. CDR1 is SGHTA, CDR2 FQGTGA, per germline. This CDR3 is CASSLSTGELFF. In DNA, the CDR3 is TGTGCCAGCAGCTTATCTACCGGGGAGCTGTTTTTT.

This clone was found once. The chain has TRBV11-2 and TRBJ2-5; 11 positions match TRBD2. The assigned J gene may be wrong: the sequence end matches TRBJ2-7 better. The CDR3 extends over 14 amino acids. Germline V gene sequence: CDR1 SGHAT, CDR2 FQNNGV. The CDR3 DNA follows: TGTGCCAGCAGCTTAGGGACTAGCGGGTACGAGCAGTACTTC. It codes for CASSLGTSGYEQYF.

The CDR3 protein is CASNSGGYKGYTF. The DNA for the CDR3 is TGTGCCAGCAACTCCGGCGGGTATAAGGGCTACACCTTC. The rearrangement joins TRBV28 to TRBJ1-2; D remains unclear. Germline-derived CDR1 and CDR2 are MDHEN and SYDVKM. This CDR3 comprises 13 residues. V was clipped by 7 bases and J by 8 bases, with 17 bases between them.

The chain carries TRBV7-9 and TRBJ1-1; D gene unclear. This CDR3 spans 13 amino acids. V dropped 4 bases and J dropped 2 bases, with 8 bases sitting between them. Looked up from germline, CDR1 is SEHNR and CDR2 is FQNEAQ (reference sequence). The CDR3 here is CASSSLQNTEAFF. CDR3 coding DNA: TGTGCCAGCAGCTCATTACAAAACACTGAAGCTTTCTTT. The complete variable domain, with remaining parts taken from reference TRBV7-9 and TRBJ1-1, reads DTGVSQNPRHKITKRGQNVTFRCDPISEHNRLYWYRQTLGQGPEFLTYFQNEAQLEKSRLLSDRFSAERPKGSFSTLEIQRTEQGDSAMYLCASSSLQNTEAFFGQGTRLTVV.

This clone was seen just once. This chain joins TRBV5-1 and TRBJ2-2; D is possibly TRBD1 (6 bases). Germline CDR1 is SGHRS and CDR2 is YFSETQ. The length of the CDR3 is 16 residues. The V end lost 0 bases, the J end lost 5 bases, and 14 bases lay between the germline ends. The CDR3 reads CASSLAWGRRTGELFF. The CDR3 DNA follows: TGCGCCAGCAGCTTGGCTTGGGGGCGCCGTACCGGGGAGCTGTTTTTT.

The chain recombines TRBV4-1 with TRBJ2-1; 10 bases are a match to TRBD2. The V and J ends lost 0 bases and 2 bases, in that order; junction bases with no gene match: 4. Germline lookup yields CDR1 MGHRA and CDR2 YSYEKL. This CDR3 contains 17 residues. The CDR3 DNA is TGCGCCAGCAGCCAAGATGGAACTAGCGGGACCTACAATGAGCAGTTCTTC. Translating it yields CASSQDGTSGTYNEQFF.

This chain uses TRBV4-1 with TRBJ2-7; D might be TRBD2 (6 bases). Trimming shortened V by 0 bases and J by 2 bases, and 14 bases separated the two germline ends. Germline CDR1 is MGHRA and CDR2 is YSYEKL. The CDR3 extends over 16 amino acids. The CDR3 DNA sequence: TGCGCCAGCAGCCAAGATCCGGAGGGACGTCCCTACGAGCAGTACTTC. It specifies CASSQDPEGRPYEQYF.

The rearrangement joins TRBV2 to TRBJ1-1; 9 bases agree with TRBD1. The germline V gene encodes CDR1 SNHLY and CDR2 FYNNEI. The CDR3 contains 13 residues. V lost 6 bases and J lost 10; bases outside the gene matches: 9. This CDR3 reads CASSADRGMGAFF. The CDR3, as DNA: TGTGCCAGCAGCGCCGACAGGGGGATGGGAGCTTTCTTT.

This CDR3 reads CASSPSTGGYGYGYTF. CDR3 in DNA: TGTGCCAGCTCACCGTCTACAGGGGGCTACGGGTATGGCTACACCTTC. The V gene is TRBV18, the J gene TRBJ1-2; 9 bases match TRBD1. CDR1 and CDR2 (germline): KGHSH, LQKENI. The V segment lost 3 bases and the J segment 5 bases; nucleotides outside the gene matches: 10. The length of the CDR3 is 16 residues.

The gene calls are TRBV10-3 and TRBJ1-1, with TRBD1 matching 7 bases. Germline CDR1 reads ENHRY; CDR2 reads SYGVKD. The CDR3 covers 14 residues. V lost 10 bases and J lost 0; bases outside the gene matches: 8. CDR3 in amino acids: CATLDRTVNTEAFF. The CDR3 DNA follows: TGTGCCACCTTGGACAGGACTGTGAACACTGAAGCTTTCTTT.

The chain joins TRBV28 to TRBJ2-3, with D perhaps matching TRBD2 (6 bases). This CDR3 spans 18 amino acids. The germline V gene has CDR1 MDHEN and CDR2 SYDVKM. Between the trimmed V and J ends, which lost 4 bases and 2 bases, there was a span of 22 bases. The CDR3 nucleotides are TGTGCCAGCAGTTCGACCCGCTGGAGGGATGAGAACACAGATACGCAGTATTTT. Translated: CASSSTRWRDENTDTQYF.

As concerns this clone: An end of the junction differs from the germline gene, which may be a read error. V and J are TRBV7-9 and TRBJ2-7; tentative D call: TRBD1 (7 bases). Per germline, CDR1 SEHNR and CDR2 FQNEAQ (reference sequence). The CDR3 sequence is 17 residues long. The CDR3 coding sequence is TGTTCCAGCAGCCATAACGAGGGGAGACAGGGAGGCTACGAGCAGTACTTC. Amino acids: CSSSHNEGRQGGYEQYF.